This TCR beta chain came from a study of shared clonotypes between healthy human individuals. In the naive CD8 group, cells lacked CD45RO and were positively selected for CCR7, so terminally differentiated effector memory CD45RA+ cells were left out. Some clones are missing from TCRdb's copy, which holds only in-frame ones; the method was immunoSEQ multiplex PCR. The sample holds millions of clones, about 92% seen once. The sequenced material came from naive CD8+ T cells from PBMCs. The TCR comes from a man aged 18 to 29 in good health. Some clones in this sample may be carry-over from other donors' samples.

The CDR3: CASSISTGEDGELFF. The CDR3 bases are TGTGCCAGTAGTATATCGACAGGGGAGGACGGGGAGCTGTTTTTT. The chain carries TRBV19 and TRBJ2-2; 8 bases align to TRBD1. The CDR3 covers 15 residues. Germline CDR1 reads LNHDA; CDR2 reads SQIVND (reference sequence). The trim removed 2 bases at V and 7 bases at J, leaving 6 bases unmatched.